The 12 T cell receptor beta chains in this list originate from one sample, sequenced in a study of shared clonotypes between healthy human individuals. TCRdb's table, derived via immunoSEQ multiplex PCR, lists solely in-frame clones and lacks some. The data contain about 2.1 million clones, around 93% of them singletons. CD8 cells regarded as naive lacked CD45RO, were positively chosen for CCR7, and omitted terminally differentiated effector memory CD45RA+ cells. The sequenced material came from naive CD8+ T cells from PBMCs. These receptors were obtained from a young man in good health. Some clones in this sample may be carry-over from other donors' samples.

V gene TRBV5-6 combines with J gene TRBJ2-1; D not certain. Trimming took off 6 bases at V and 4 bases at J, with 14 bases between the two ends. The CDR3 extends over 14 amino acids. Germline V CDR1 and CDR2: SGHDT, YYEEEE. In nucleotides, the CDR3 is TGTGCCAGCACCACCCCCCTAGGGTACAATGAGCAGTTCTTC. Its protein is CASTTPLGYNEQFF.

This clone has just one count. The sample contains more than one DNA sequence encoding this CDR3. This chain uses TRBV4-1 with TRBJ2-1, with TRBD1 identical over 7 bases. J gave up 4 bases and V 3 bases, and 3 bases lay outside the gene matches. The CDR3 extends over 14 amino acids. Germline CDR1 and CDR2: MGHRA and YSYEKL. Here the CDR3 DNA reads TGCGCCAGCAGCCAGAGACAGGGATACAATGAGCAGTTCTTC. Protein product: CASSQRQGYNEQFF.

The genes are TRBV6-6 and TRBJ2-5, with 7 bases lining up with TRBD1. J gave up 3 bases and V 2 bases, and 9 bases lay outside the gene matches. The V gene's germline CDR1 is MNHNY and CDR2 SVGAGI (reference sequence). The length of the CDR3 is 16 residues. The DNA of the CDR3 is TGTGCCAGCAGTTACCTACTGCAGACAGGGAAAGAGACCCAGTACTTC. Translation: CASSYLLQTGKETQYF.

This chain joins TRBV7-9 and TRBJ2-1; 8 nucleotides match TRBD1. There are 16 residues in the CDR3. Germline CDR1 reads SEHNR; CDR2 reads FQNEAQ (reference sequence). V trimming: 5 bases; J trimming: 5 bases; junction bases outside the gene matches: 11. The CDR3 is CASSKGQGKTHNEQFF. The CDR3 DNA reads TGTGCCAGCAGCAAAGGACAGGGAAAGACACACAATGAGCAGTTCTTC.

This chain joins TRBV4-3 and TRBJ1-3; no definite D call. CDR1 LGHNA and CDR2 YSLEER come from the germline V gene. V shed 4 bases and J shed 0 bases, with 10 bases lying between them. This CDR3 has 15 residues. CDR3 coding DNA: TGCGCCAGCAGCCCGCTGTTTAGCTCTGGAAACACCATATATTTT. Translating gives CASSPLFSSGNTIYF.

The chain joins TRBV7-8 to TRBJ1-1, with 8 bases fitting TRBD1. CDR3 length equals 13 residues. V lost 5 bases and J lost 8; bases outside the gene matches: 7. Germline CDR1 reads SGHVS; CDR2 reads FQNEAQ. This CDR3 is CASSTHRDREAFF. The CDR3 DNA is TGTGCCAGCAGCACCCACCGGGACAGGGAAGCTTTCTTT.

The chain combines TRBV7-8 with TRBJ2-2; 8 bases are a match to TRBD1. From germline, CDR1 is SGHVS and CDR2 FQNEAQ. With 5 bases clipped from V and 3 bases from J, the junction kept 11 bases outside the gene matches. CDR3 length: 17 residues. CDR3 amino acids: CASSRTGGGGDTGELFF. CDR3 DNA: TGTGCCAGCAGCCGTACAGGGGGAGGTGGGGACACCGGGGAGCTGTTTTTT.

About this clone itself: The identical CDR3 is also encoded by other nucleotide sequences in the sample. The gene calls are TRBV6-6 and TRBJ1-1; a possible D gene is TRBD1 (5 bases). The CDR3 contains 13 residues. CDR1 MNHNY and CDR2 SVGAGI come from the germline V gene (reference sequence). Trimming stripped 0 bases from V and 4 bases from J, with 6 bases between. Here the CDR3 DNA reads TGTGCCAGCAGTTACTCGAGGGGCACTGAAGCTTTCTTT. This codes for CASSYSRGTEAFF.

This sequence joins TRBV11-1 and TRBJ2-7; the match to TRBD2 covers 12 bases. V dropped 5 bases and J dropped 3; count of bases not matched to a gene: 2. There are 14 residues in the CDR3. CDR1 is SGHAT and CDR2 is FQDESV in the germline V gene (reference sequence). The CDR3 reads CASSPTSGSYEQYF. In DNA, the CDR3 is TGTGCCAGCAGCCCGACTAGCGGGAGCTACGAGCAGTACTTC. Full variable domain (rest looked up from reference TRBV11-1 and TRBJ2-7): EAEVAQSPRYKITEKSQAVAFWCDPISGHATLYWYRQILGQGPELLVQFQDESVVDDSQLPKDRFSAERLKGVDSTLKIQPAELGDSAMYLCASSPTSGSYEQYFGPGTRLTVT.

The gene calls are TRBV10-3 and TRBJ2-1; 7 bases are a match to TRBD2. CDR1 is ENHRY, CDR2 SYGVKD, per germline. V was clipped by 3 bases and J by 0 bases; unmatched bases: 11. The CDR3 length is 18 residues. The CDR3 spells CAISEGKAGLSSYNEQFF. The CDR3 coding sequence is TGTGCCATCAGTGAAGGAAAAGCGGGATTAAGCTCCTACAATGAGCAGTTCTTC.

J is TRBJ1-2 and V is TRBV27; TRBD1 matches 8 bases. CDR1 is MNHEY and CDR2 is SMNVEV in the germline V gene (reference sequence). CDR3 length equals 14 residues. The J segment lost 4 bases and the V segment lost 5 bases, leaving 6 bases of the junction unmatched. The CDR3 coding sequence is TGTGCCAGCAGTACAGGGGGTTCCTTCTATGGCTACACCTTC. This sequence encodes CASSTGGSFYGYTF.

The chain carries TRBV7-6 and TRBJ2-1, with D perhaps being TRBD1 or TRBD2 (5 bases each). The CDR3 is made up of 15 amino acids. Germline CDR1 reads SGHVS; CDR2 reads FNYEAQ. Trimming stripped 1 base from V and 5 bases from J, with 12 bases between. The CDR3 DNA sequence: TGTGCCAGCAGCTTAGGGGGACCCTGGGACAATGAGCAGTTCTTC. Protein: CASSLGGPWDNEQFF.